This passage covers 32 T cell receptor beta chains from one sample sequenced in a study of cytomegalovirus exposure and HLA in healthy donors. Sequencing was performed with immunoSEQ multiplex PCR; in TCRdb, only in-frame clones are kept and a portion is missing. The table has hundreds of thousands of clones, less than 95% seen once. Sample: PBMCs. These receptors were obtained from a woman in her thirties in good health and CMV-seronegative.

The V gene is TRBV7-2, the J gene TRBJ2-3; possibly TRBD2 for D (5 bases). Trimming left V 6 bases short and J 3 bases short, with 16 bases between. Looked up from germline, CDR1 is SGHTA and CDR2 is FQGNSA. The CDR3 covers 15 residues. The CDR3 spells CASRQALVATDTQYF. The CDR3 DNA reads TGTGCCAGCAGACAAGCACTAGTAGCGACAGATACGCAGTATTTT.

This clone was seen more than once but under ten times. This CDR3 reads CASSSWTGVGYGYTF. The CDR3 bases are TGTGCCAGCAGCTCTTGGACAGGGGTCGGCTATGGCTACACCTTC. The chain uses TRBV7-9 and TRBJ1-2, with 9 bases lining up with TRBD1. The J segment lost 4 bases and the V segment lost 4 bases, leaving 7 bases of the junction unmatched. The CDR3 spans 15 residues. Per germline, CDR1 SEHNR and CDR2 FQNEAQ (reference sequence). The complete variable domain, with remaining parts taken from reference TRBV7-9 and TRBJ1-2, reads DTGVSQNPRHKITKRGQNVTFRCDPISEHNRLYWYRQTLGQGPEFLTYFQNEAQLEKSRLLSDRFSAERPKGSFSTLEIQRTEQGDSAMYLCASSSWTGVGYGYTFGSGTRLTVV.

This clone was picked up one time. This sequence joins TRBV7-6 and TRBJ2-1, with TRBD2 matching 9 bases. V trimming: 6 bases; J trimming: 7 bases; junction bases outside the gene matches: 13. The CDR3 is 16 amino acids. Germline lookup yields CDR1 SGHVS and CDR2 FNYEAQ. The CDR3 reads CASRPRVAGVLNEQFF. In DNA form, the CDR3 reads TGTGCCAGCAGACCCCGGGTAGCGGGAGTTTTGAATGAGCAGTTCTTC.

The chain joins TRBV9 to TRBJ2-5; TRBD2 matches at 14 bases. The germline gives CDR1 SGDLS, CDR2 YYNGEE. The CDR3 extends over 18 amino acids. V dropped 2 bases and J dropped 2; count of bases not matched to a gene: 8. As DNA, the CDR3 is TGTGCCAGCAGCGTGGGACTAGCGGGAGTGGGGGGGCAAGAGACCCAGTACTTC. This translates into CASSVGLAGVGGQETQYF.

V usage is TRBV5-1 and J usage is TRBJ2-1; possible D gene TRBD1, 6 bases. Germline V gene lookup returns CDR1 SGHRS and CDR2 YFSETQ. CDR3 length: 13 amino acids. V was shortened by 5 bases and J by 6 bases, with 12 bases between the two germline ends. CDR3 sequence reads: CASSRDKINEQFF. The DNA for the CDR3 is TGCGCCAGCAGTCGGGACAAAATCAATGAGCAGTTCTTC.

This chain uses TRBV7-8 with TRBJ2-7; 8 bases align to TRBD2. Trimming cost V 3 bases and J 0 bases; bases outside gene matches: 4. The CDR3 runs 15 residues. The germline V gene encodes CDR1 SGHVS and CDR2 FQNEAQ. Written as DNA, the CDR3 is TGTGCCAGCAGCTTTTGGCGGGAGGACTCCTACGAGCAGTACTTC. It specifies CASSFWREDSYEQYF.

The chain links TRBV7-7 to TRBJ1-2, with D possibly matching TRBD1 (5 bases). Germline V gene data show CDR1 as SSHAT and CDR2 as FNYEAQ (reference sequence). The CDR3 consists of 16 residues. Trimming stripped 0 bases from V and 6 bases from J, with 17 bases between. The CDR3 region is CASSLAGPQGMDGYTF. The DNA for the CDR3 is TGTGCCAGCAGCTTAGCGGGGCCCCAGGGAATGGATGGCTACACCTTC.

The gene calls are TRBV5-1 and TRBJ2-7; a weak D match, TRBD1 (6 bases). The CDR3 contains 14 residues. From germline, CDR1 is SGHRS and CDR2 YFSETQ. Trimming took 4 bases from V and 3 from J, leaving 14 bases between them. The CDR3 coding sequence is TGCGCCAGCAGCCTCGAGGTAGGGGGCTACGAGCAGTACTTC. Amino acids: CASSLEVGGYEQYF.

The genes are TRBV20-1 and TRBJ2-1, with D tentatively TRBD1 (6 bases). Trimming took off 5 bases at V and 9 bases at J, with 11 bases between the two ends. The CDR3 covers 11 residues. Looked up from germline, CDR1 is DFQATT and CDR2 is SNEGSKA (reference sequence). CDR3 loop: CSAARTAEQFF. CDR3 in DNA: TGCAGTGCTGCTCGGACAGCTGAGCAGTTCTTC.

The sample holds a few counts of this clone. CDR3 sequence: CASSSSPEYGYTF. The CDR3 DNA follows: TGTGCCAGCAGCTCCAGCCCAGAGTATGGCTACACCTTC. J is TRBJ1-2 and V is TRBV7-8; no reliable D call. Trimming took 4 bases from V and 5 from J, leaving 11 bases between them. Germline V lookup: CDR1 SGHVS, CDR2 FQNEAQ. The CDR3 covers 13 residues.

CDR3 DNA: TGTGCCAGCAGCTTGTCGGCGGGGCGAATCCAAGAGACCCAGTACTTC. This sequence encodes CASSLSAGRIQETQYF. The chain combines TRBV5-4 with TRBJ2-5; maybe TRBD2 (6 bases). V was trimmed by 1 base and J by 1 base, leaving 14 bases between them. Germline V gene sequence: CDR1 SGHNT, CDR2 YYREEE (reference sequence). This CDR3 region has 16 residues.

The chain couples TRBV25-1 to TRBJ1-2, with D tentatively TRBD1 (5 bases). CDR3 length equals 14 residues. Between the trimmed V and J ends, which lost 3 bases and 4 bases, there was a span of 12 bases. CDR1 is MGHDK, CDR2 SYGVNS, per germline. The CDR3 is CASSDPGPFYGYTF. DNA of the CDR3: TGTGCCAGCAGTGATCCGGGACCTTTCTATGGCTACACCTTC.

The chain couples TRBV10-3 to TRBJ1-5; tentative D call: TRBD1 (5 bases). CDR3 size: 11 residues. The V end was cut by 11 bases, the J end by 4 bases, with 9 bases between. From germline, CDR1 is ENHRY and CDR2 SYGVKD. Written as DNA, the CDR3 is TGTGCCTTGGACATTAATCAGCCCCAGCATTTT. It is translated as CALDINQPQHF.

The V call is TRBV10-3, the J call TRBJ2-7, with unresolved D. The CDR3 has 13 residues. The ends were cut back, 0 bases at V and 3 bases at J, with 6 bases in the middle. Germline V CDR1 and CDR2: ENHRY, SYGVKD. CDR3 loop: CAISESSIYEQYF. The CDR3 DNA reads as TGTGCCATCAGTGAGTCTTCTATCTACGAGCAGTACTTC.

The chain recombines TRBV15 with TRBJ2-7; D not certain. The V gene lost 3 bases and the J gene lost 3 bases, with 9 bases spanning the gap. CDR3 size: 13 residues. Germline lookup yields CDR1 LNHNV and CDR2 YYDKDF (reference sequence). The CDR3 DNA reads TGTGCCACCAGCAGTCGATTGAGCTACGAGCAGTACTTC. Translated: CATSSRLSYEQYF. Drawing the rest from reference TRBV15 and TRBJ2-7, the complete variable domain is DAMVIQNPRYQVTQFGKPVTLSCSQTLNHNVMYWYQQKSSQAPKLLFHYYDKDFNNEADTPDNFQSRRPNTSFCFLDIRSPGLGDTAMYLCATSSRLSYEQYFGPGTRLTVT.

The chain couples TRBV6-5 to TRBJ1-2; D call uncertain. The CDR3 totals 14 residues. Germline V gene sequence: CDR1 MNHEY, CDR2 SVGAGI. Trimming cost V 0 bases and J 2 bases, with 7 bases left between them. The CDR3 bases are TGTGCCAGCAGTTACTCAAAGGGAAACTATGGCTACACCTTC. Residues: CASSYSKGNYGYTF.

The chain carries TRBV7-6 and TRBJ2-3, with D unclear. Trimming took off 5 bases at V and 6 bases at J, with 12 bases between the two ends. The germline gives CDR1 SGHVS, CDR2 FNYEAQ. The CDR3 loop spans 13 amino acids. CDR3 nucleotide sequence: TGTGCCAGCAGCCAAAAAGGAGAGGATACGCAGTATTTT. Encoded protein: CASSQKGEDTQYF. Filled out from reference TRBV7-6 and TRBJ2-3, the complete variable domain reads GAGVSQSPRYKVTKRGQDVALRCDPISGHVSLYWYRQALGQGPEFLTYFNYEAQQDKSGLPNDRFSAERPEGSISTLTIQRTEQRDSAMYRCASSQKGEDTQYFGPGTRLTVL.

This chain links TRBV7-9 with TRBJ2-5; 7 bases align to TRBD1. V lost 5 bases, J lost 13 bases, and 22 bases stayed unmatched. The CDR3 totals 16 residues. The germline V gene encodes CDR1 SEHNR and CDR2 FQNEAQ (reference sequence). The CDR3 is CASSPEGAVQELGPYF. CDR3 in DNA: TGTGCCAGCAGCCCAGAGGGGGCAGTCCAAGAGTTGGGTCCGTACTTC.

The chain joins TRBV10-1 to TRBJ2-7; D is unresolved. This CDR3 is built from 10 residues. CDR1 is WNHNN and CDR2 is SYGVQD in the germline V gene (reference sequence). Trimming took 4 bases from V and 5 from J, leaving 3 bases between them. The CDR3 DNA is TGCGCCAGCAGTGTGGACGAGCAGTACTTC. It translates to CASSVDEQYF.

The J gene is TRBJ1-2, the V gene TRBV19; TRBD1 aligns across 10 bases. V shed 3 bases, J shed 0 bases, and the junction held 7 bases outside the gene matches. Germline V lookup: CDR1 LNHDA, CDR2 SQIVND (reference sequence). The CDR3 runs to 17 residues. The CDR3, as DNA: TGTGCCAGTAGTATTGAGGGACAGGGGTTTGCTAACTATGGCTACACCTTC. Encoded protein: CASSIEGQGFANYGYTF. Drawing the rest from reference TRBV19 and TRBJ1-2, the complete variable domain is DGGITQSPKYLFRKEGQNVTLSCEQNLNHDAMYWYRQDPGQGLRLIYYSQIVNDFQKGDIAEGYSVSREKKESFPLTVTSAQKNPTAFYLCASSIEGQGFANYGYTFGSGTRLTVV.

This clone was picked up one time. For the CDR3, the DNA is TGCGCCAGCAGTAGGGGACAGGGTGTCTACGAGCAGTACTTC. Its protein is CASSRGQGVYEQYF. V usage is TRBV10-2 and J usage is TRBJ2-7; 9 bases align to TRBD1. From germline, CDR1 is WSHSY and CDR2 SAAADI. J gave up 3 bases and V 5 bases, and 5 bases lay outside the gene matches. The CDR3 sequence is 14 residues long.

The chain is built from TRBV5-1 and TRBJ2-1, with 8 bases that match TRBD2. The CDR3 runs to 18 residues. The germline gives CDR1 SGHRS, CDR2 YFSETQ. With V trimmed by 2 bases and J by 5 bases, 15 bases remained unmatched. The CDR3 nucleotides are TGCGCCAGCAGCTTTGGCCAGCGGGAGTTCCCAAGCAACAATGAGCAGTTCTTC. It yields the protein CASSFGQREFPSNNEQFF.

The CDR3 nucleotides read TGTGCCAGCAGCGGGCTAGGTGATGAGCAGTTCTTC. Its translation is CASSGLGDEQFF. The rearrangement joins TRBV5-6 to TRBJ2-1; D unresolved. V was shortened by 4 bases and J by 8 bases, with 10 bases between the two germline ends. The CDR3 loop spans 12 amino acids. Germline V gene data show CDR1 as SGHDT and CDR2 as YYEEEE.

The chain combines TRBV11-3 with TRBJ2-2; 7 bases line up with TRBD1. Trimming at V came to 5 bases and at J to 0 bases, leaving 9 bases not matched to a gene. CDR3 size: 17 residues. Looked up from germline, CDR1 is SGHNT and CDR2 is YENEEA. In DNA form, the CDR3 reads TGTGCCAGCAGCGCAACCGGGACAGTGGCGAACACCGGGGAGCTGTTTTTT. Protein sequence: CASSATGTVANTGELFF.

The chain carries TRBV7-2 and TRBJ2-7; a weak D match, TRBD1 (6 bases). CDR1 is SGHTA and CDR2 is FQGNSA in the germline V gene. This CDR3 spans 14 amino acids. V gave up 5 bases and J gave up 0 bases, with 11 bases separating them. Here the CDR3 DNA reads TGTGCCAGCAGCCCCGGACAGCCCTCCTACGAGCAGTACTTC. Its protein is CASSPGQPSYEQYF.

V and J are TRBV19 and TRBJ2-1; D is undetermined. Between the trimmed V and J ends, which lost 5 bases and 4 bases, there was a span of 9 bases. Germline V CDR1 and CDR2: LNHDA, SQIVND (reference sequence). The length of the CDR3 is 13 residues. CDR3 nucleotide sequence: TGTGCCAGTAGTTACGGATCATACAATGAGCAGTTCTTC. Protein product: CASSYGSYNEQFF.

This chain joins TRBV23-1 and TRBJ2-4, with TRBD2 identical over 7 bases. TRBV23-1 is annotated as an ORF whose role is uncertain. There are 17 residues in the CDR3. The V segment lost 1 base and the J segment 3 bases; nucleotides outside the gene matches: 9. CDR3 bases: TGCGCCAGCAGTCAATTCTCCATTCGGGGGGACAAAAACATTCAGTACTTC. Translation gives CASSQFSIRGDKNIQYF.

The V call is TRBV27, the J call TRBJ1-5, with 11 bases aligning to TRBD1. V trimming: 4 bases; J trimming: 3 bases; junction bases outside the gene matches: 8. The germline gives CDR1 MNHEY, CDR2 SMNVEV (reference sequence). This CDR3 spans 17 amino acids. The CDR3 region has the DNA TGTGCCAGCAGTTCTGGGACAGGGGGGTGGGACAATCAGCCCCAGCATTTT. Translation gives CASSSGTGGWDNQPQHF.

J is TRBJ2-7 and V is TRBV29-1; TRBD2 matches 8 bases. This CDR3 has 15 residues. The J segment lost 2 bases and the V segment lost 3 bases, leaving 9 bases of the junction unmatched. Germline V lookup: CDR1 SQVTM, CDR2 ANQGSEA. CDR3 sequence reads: CSVDGAGERPYEQYF. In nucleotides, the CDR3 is TGCAGCGTTGATGGAGCGGGAGAAAGGCCCTACGAGCAGTACTTC.

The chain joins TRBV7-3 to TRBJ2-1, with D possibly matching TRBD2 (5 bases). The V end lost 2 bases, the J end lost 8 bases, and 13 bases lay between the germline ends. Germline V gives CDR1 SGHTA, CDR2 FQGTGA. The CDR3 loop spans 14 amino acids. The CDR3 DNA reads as TGTGCCAGCAGCTTAGAAGGAGGAAATGATGAGCAGTTCTTC. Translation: CASSLEGGNDEQFF.

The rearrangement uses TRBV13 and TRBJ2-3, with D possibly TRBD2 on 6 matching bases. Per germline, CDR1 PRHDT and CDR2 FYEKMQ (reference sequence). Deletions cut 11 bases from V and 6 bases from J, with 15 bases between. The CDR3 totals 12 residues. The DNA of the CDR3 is TGTGCCGCGGGAAAAGGCGGCGATACGCAGTATTTT. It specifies CAAGKGGDTQYF.

CDR3 sequence (DNA): TGTGCCACCACAATCCTAGCGTTGGGCGGGAATGAGCAGTTCTTC. As protein: CATTILALGGNEQFF. The gene calls are TRBV2 and TRBJ2-1; a weak D match, TRBD2 (6 bases). Between the trimmed V and J ends, which lost 10 bases and 7 bases, there was a span of 23 bases. Germline CDR1 is SNHLY and CDR2 is FYNNEI. This CDR3 is built from 15 residues.